These 19 T cell receptor beta chains originate from one sample sequenced in a study of Tregs in tolerant kidney transplant recipients. Method: immunoSEQ multiplex PCR; TCRdb's copy keeps in-frame clones and lacks some. Among about 14,000 clones listed, approximately 92% were seen once. The sequencing sample was made of CD8+ T cells from blood. These receptors all stem from a human donor in good health.

The chain recombines TRBV7-2 with TRBJ2-7; 7 nucleotides align to TRBD2. Trimming cost V 4 bases and J 5 bases; bases outside gene matches: 17. In germline, CDR1 is SGHTA, CDR2 FQGNSA. The CDR3 length is 17 residues. CDR3 in amino acids: CASSYRDYLPQFDEQYF. The CDR3 DNA is TGTGCCAGCAGCTATCGGGACTATCTTCCCCAGTTCGACGAGCAGTACTTC.

This chain connects TRBV10-1 to TRBJ1-2; D call uncertain. Germline CDR1 is WNHNN and CDR2 is SYGVQD (reference sequence). The CDR3 extends over 11 amino acids. The germline V and J ends were trimmed by 10 bases and 4 bases, with 10 bases remaining between them. CDR3 coding DNA: TGCGCCAACCCACCGACCTATGGCTACACCTTC. This gives the protein CANPPTYGYTF.

This chain connects TRBV27 to TRBJ2-7; D is unclear. Trimming cost V 7 bases and J 6 bases, with 10 bases left between them. CDR1 and CDR2 (germline): MNHEY, SMNVEV (reference sequence). The CDR3 runs 11 residues. The CDR3 protein is CASTKGGEQYF. The CDR3 coding sequence is TGTGCCAGCACAAAGGGTGGCGAGCAGTACTTC.

The CDR3 is CASSAPRQGRNEKLFF. In DNA, the CDR3 is TGTGCCAGTAGTGCCCCCCGACAGGGTCGAAATGAAAAACTGTTTTTT. The chain uses TRBV19 and TRBJ1-4; 7 bases fit TRBD1. V lost 5 bases, J lost 5 bases, and 11 bases stayed unmatched. The CDR3 loop spans 16 amino acids. CDR1 is LNHDA, CDR2 SQIVND, per germline (reference sequence).

V and J are TRBV27 and TRBJ2-3; tentatively, D is TRBD2 (6 bases). The V end lost 6 bases, the J end lost 4 bases, and 14 bases lay between the germline ends. The CDR3 is 14 amino acids. Germline V lookup: CDR1 MNHEY, CDR2 SMNVEV (reference sequence). CDR3 sequence: CASRKGIAADTQYF. As DNA, the CDR3 is TGTGCCAGCAGGAAAGGGATAGCGGCAGATACGCAGTATTTT.

The J gene is TRBJ2-3, the V gene TRBV4-2; 7 bases fit TRBD1. The CDR3 is 15 amino acids. In germline, CDR1 is LGHNA, CDR2 YNFKEQ. Trimming removed 0 bases from V and 3 bases from J; junction bases left unmatched: 3. CDR3: CASSQETGLTDTQYF. Here the CDR3 DNA reads TGTGCCAGCAGCCAAGAGACAGGGTTGACAGATACGCAGTATTTT.

The chain uses TRBV4-2 and TRBJ2-2; D gene uncertain. From germline, CDR1 is LGHNA and CDR2 YNFKEQ. The CDR3 spans 12 residues. V gave up 1 base and J gave up 9 bases, with 6 bases separating them. The CDR3 nucleotides are TGTGCCAGCAGCCAAGTCCGCTGGGAGCTGTTTTTT. Its protein is CASSQVRWELFF.

For the CDR3, the DNA is TGTGCCAGCAGCTCCGGGAATCAGCCCCAGCATTTT. Its translation is CASSSGNQPQHF. This sequence joins TRBV11-2 and TRBJ1-5; D is undetermined. Trimming cost V 4 bases and J 4 bases, with 5 bases left between them. The germline V gene has CDR1 SGHAT and CDR2 FQNNGV. The CDR3 length is 12 residues.

The CDR3 protein is CASSLTGGGTDTQYF. CDR3 DNA sequence: TGTGCCAGCAGCTTAACGGGAGGTGGCACAGATACGCAGTATTTT. The chain couples TRBV7-3 to TRBJ2-3, with D possibly being TRBD2 (6 bases). Germline V gene sequence: CDR1 SGHTA, CDR2 FQGTGA. V lost 0 bases, J lost 1 base, and 8 bases lay in between. The CDR3 contains 15 residues.

The chain couples TRBV7-6 to TRBJ2-1; D perhaps matches TRBD2 (6 bases). Trimming left V 5 bases short and J 0 bases short, with 11 bases between. The germline V gene encodes CDR1 SGHVS and CDR2 FNYEAQ. This CDR3 contains 15 residues. The CDR3 coding sequence is TGTGCCAGCAGCGCCCGGGGGAGCTCCTACAATGAGCAGTTCTTC. This codes for CASSARGSSYNEQFF.

This clone was recorded only once. The V and J genes are TRBV7-2 and TRBJ1-1; a weak D match, TRBD1 (6 bases). The germline gives CDR1 SGHTA, CDR2 FQGNSA. The germline V and J ends were trimmed by 5 bases and 0 bases, with 16 bases remaining between them. This CDR3 spans 16 amino acids. CDR3 in DNA: TGTGCCAGCAGCCCGCTACCTGGGACATTGAACACTGAAGCTTTCTTT. It yields the protein CASSPLPGTLNTEAFF.

This chain joins TRBV27 and TRBJ1-2; a possible D gene is TRBD1 (6 bases). Germline values: CDR1 MNHEY, CDR2 SMNVEV (reference sequence). The V end lost 5 bases, the J end lost 6 bases, and 19 bases lay between the germline ends. The CDR3 consists of 15 residues. The CDR3 bases are TGTGCCAGCAGTCCCTCGGGGGGGCGACGGGATGGCTACACCTTC. As protein: CASSPSGGRRDGYTF.

The V gene is TRBV27, the J gene TRBJ2-5; TRBD2 might be the D (6 bases). The CDR3 is made up of 12 amino acids. The V and J ends lost 8 bases and 5 bases respectively, with 12 bases between them. The germline V gene encodes CDR1 MNHEY and CDR2 SMNVEV (reference sequence). The CDR3 nucleotides read TGTGCCAGCCGGGGGTTGGAGGAGACCCAGTACTTC. Its protein is CASRGLEETQYF.

V usage is TRBV27 and J usage is TRBJ1-2; 8 bases agree with TRBD1. The CDR3 runs 14 residues. After removal of 6 bases from V and 0 bases from J, the junction contained 3 bases not matched to a gene. CDR1 is MNHEY and CDR2 is SMNVEV in the germline V gene (reference sequence). The CDR3 DNA follows: TGTGCCAGCAGGGAGACAGGGGCTAACTATGGCTACACCTTC. Amino acid sequence: CASRETGANYGYTF.

V usage is TRBV5-1 and J usage is TRBJ2-5; TRBD2 agrees at 9 bases. The V gene's germline CDR1 is SGHRS and CDR2 YFSETQ. Germline trimming cut 6 bases from V and 2 bases from J; bases unmatched to any gene: 11. CDR3 length: 16 amino acids. CDR3 coding DNA: TGCGCCAGCACCCGCGCAGGGACTAGCCCTCAAGAGACCCAGTACTTC. Translating gives CASTRAGTSPQETQYF. Complete variable domain (other parts from reference TRBV5-1 and TRBJ2-5): KAGVTQTPRYLIKTRGQQVTLSCSPISGHRSVSWYQQTPGQGLQFLFEYFSETQRNKGNFPGRFSGRQFSNSRSEMNVSTLELGDSALYLCASTRAGTSPQETQYFGPGTRLLVL.

The V gene is TRBV19, the J gene TRBJ2-3; TRBD2 agrees at 8 bases. The V gene's germline CDR1 is LNHDA and CDR2 SQIVND (reference sequence). This CDR3 is built from 15 residues. The trim removed 2 bases at V and 4 bases at J, leaving 5 bases unmatched. This CDR3 reads CASSIPHGRADTQYF. The CDR3, as DNA: TGTGCCAGTAGTATACCCCACGGGAGGGCAGATACGCAGTATTTT.

The chain joins TRBV4-2 to TRBJ2-5; TRBD2 agrees at 10 bases. The CDR3 is made up of 14 amino acids. Trimming at V came to 4 bases and at J to 4 bases, leaving 3 bases not matched to a gene. Germline lookup yields CDR1 LGHNA and CDR2 YNFKEQ. CDR3 coding DNA: TGTGCCAGCAGCCCCCCTAGCGGGGGAGAGACCCAGTACTTC. The encoded protein is CASSPPSGGETQYF.

CDR3 in amino acids: CASSPPDSSGNEQFF. Written as DNA, the CDR3 is TGTGCCAGCAGCCCGCCGGACAGCTCGGGGAATGAGCAGTTCTTC. V usage is TRBV7-8 and J usage is TRBJ2-1, with D perhaps TRBD1 (6 bases). The CDR3 runs to 15 residues. Germline CDR1 SGHVS, CDR2 FQNEAQ. With 5 bases removed from V and 7 bases from J, the gap between germline ends came to 18 bases.

V and J are TRBV27 and TRBJ2-7; D is undetermined. The germline V gene encodes CDR1 MNHEY and CDR2 SMNVEV (reference sequence). The ends were cut back, 5 bases at V and 3 bases at J, with 26 bases in the middle. The CDR3 is 18 residues long. In DNA form, the CDR3 reads TGTGCCAGCAGTCCTTATACCCCATGGGCCTCCATGAACTACGAGCAGTACTTC. As protein: CASSPYTPWASMNYEQYF.